The rows below give T cell receptor beta chains drawn from one sample of a study of neurological immune-mediated disorders. From the 5' RACE reads, TCRdb called clonotypes with MiXCR, one entry per CDR3 protein. The data hold around 40,000 distinct CDR3 sequences, with 9.5% to 15% observed a single time. Sequenced input: PBMCs. These receptors all come from a female donor in good health. CDR3s include the opening cysteine and the closing phenylalanine or tryptophan. A D gene is named only where the DNA matches it firmly. Clone size is shown for a subset of rows, as once, few, many or a class of expanded clone.

clone_size	v_call	j_call	d_call	cdr3_length	cdr3_nt	cdr3_aa
NA	TRBV12-3/TRBV12-4	TRBJ2-7	NA	14	TGTACCAGCAGTTCGACCGGACTACCTCGCCCGCAGTACTTC	CTSSSTGLPRPQYF
NA	TRBV7-2	TRBJ1-1	NA	16	TGTGCCAGCAGCTTAGCTGGTTACGGGGGGCGCACTGAAGCTTTCTTT	CASSLAGYGGRTEAFF
many	TRBV6-5	TRBJ1-2	TRBD1	13	TGTGCCAGCAGTTATCAGGGGGCGCCTGGCTACACCTTC	CASSYQGAPGYTF
few	TRBV18	TRBJ1-1	NA	14	TGTGCCAGCTCACCAATGAGGGGGTTGGCTGAAGCTTTCTTT	CASSPMRGLAEAFF
few	TRBV29-1	TRBJ2-7	NA	12	TGCAGCGTTGGGGACGGTCCCTACGAGCAGTACTTC	CSVGDGPYEQYF
NA	TRBV2	TRBJ2-1	NA	17	TGTGCCAGCAGTGAGTCAAGAAGCGCAGGCTCCTACAATGAGCAGTTCTTC	CASSESRSAGSYNEQFF
many	TRBV7-9	TRBJ2-1	NA	15	TGTGCCAGCAGCTTAGGCCGGGAGCATTGGGATGAGCAGTTCTTC	CASSLGREHWDEQFF
many	TRBV19	TRBJ2-3	NA	14	TGTGCCAGTAGTATCGTTGTCTACGGGGATACGCAGTATTTT	CASSIVVYGDTQYF
many	TRBV7-9	TRBJ1-1	TRBD1	15	TGTGCCAGCAGCTTAGCCACAGGGGGAAGCACTGAAGCTTTCTTT	CASSLATGGSTEAFF
NA	TRBV18	TRBJ2-1	TRBD1	16	TGTGCCAGCTCACTGACAGGGGGCGCGGGCTTCAATGAGCAGTTCTTC	CASSLTGGAGFNEQFF
medium-sized	TRBV6-5	TRBJ1-6	NA	13	TGTGCCAGCAGTTTAGACCGAGCCAGGACCCTCCACTTT	CASSLDRARTLHF
many	TRBV7-9	TRBJ2-3	NA	12	TGTGCCAGCAGCCCCTCGTTCGGGACGCAGTATTTT	CASSPSFGTQYF
NA	TRBV27	TRBJ1-4	NA	16	TGTGCCAGCAGTTCCCGAGCCGGGACATGGGCCGAAAAACTGTTTTTT	CASSSRAGTWAEKLFF
many	TRBV20-1	TRBJ2-5	NA	15	TGCAGTGCTAGTCCCCAGATGGGAGTGTATGAGACCCAGTACTTC	CSASPQMGVYETQYF
many	TRBV6-2/TRBV6-3	TRBJ2-7	NA	13	TGTGCCAGCAGCACCCCCGGGGCCTACGAGCAGTACTTC	CASSTPGAYEQYF
many	TRBV6-1	TRBJ2-7	TRBD1	11	TGTGCCAGCAGTGCAGGGGGCGAGCAGTACTTC	CASSAGGEQYF
many	TRBV12-3/TRBV12-4	TRBJ2-7	NA	13	TGTGCCAGCAGAGAACAGGGCAACTACGAGCAGTACTTC	CASREQGNYEQYF
many	TRBV18	TRBJ2-4	TRBD1	16	TGTGCCAGCTCAACCGGACAGGGGGCTGCCAAAAACATTCAGTACTTC	CASSTGQGAAKNIQYF
many	TRBV7-9	TRBJ2-2	NA	18	TGTGCCAGCAGCTTAGCGGCATCGGGGCTGGCGAACACCGGGGAGCTGTTTTTT	CASSLAASGLANTGELFF
few	TRBV3-1	TRBJ1-1	NA	14	TGTGCCAGCAGCCAAGCCGCAGGGAACACTGAAGCTTTCTTT	CASSQAAGNTEAFF
many	TRBV19	TRBJ2-6	NA	15	TGTGCCAGTAGGGACAGCCCCTCTGGGGCCAACGTCCTGACTTTC	CASRDSPSGANVLTF
many	TRBV20-1	TRBJ2-1	TRBD2	15	TGCAGTGCTAGAGAATCCGGGACTAGGAACGGTGAGCAGTTCTTC	CSARESGTRNGEQFF
many	TRBV5-1	TRBJ2-5	NA	13	TGCGCCAGCAGCTTGGAGGGGGTAGAGACCCAGTACTTC	CASSLEGVETQYF
many	TRBV10-3	TRBJ1-1	NA	13	TGTGCCATCAGTGATACACCGAACACTGAAGCTTTCTTT	CAISDTPNTEAFF
many	TRBV5-1	TRBJ2-7	TRBD1	15	TGCGCCAGCACACCCGGGACAGGGGGTTTCTACGAGCAGTACTTC	CASTPGTGGFYEQYF
many	TRBV24-1	TRBJ2-1	TRBD1	16	TGTGCCACCAGTGAAACCGGGACAGCTTCCTACAATGAGCAGTTCTTC	CATSETGTASYNEQFF
many	TRBV3-1	TRBJ1-1	NA	15	TGTGCCAGCAGCCAAGACGGTTTACGAGGAACTGAAGCTTTCTTT	CASSQDGLRGTEAFF
many	TRBV3-1	TRBJ2-2	TRBD2	20	TGTGCCAGCAGCCTCCTATCGTGGTTAGCGGGAGAGATTAGAACCGGGGAGCTGTTTTTT	CASSLLSWLAGEIRTGELFF
few	TRBV28	TRBJ1-1	NA	15	TGTGCCAGCAGTAAATACAGGGACATGAACACTGAAGCTTTCTTT	CASSKYRDMNTEAFF
many	TRBV29-1	TRBJ1-2	TRBD1	14	TGCAGCGTTGAAGTCTCGACAGGGAACCGTGGCTACACCTTC	CSVEVSTGNRGYTF
few	TRBV14	TRBJ1-6	NA	14	TGTGCCAGCAGGGGGGACGGTGCGAATTCACCCCTCCACTTT	CASRGDGANSPLHF
many	TRBV7-2	TRBJ1-1	NA	14	TGTGCCAGCAGCTTAGTAGTGAGGAACACTGAAGCTTTCTTT	CASSLVVRNTEAFF
many	TRBV20-1	TRBJ2-1	TRBD2	15	TGCAGTGCTAGTCCCGCTAGCGGTTCATACAATGAGCAGTTCTTC	CSASPASGSYNEQFF
many	TRBV7-2	TRBJ2-7	NA	15	TGTGCCAGCAGCCCGAGGGGGGGGCGCTTCTACGAGCAGTACTTC	CASSPRGGRFYEQYF
many	TRBV27	TRBJ2-3	TRBD2	16	TGTGCCAGCATAGCTAAACGCGGGGGGCGCACAGATACGCAGTATTTT	CASIAKRGGRTDTQYF
NA	TRBV5-5	TRBJ2-7	NA	15	TGTGCCAGCAGCTTGGATTTAAGGGTTAAGTACGAGCAGTACTTC	CASSLDLRVKYEQYF
many	TRBV12-3/TRBV12-4	TRBJ1-1	NA	14	TGTGCCAGCAGTTTTTCTGGCAGGAACACTGAAGCTTTCTTT	CASSFSGRNTEAFF
NA	TRBV7-9	TRBJ1-1	NA	15	TGTGCCAGCAGCAAAAGGGGGGCTGGGAACACTGAAGCTTTCTTT	CASSKRGAGNTEAFF
many	TRBV5-1	TRBJ1-1	NA	13	TGCGCCAGCAGCTTTGGTGTGGGGTCTGAAGCTTTCTTT	CASSFGVGSEAFF
many	TRBV5-1	TRBJ2-2	TRBD1	13	TGCGCCGAGGGGGACAGAGGCACCGGGGAGCTGTTTTTT	CAEGDRGTGELFF
many	TRBV4-1	TRBJ1-2	NA	18	TGCGCCAGCAGCCAAGATGGGGCCATCGACCCCCGAGGGTATGGCTACACCTTC	CASSQDGAIDPRGYGYTF
many	TRBV29-1	TRBJ2-3	NA	13	TGCAGCGTCGCCCTCAGACAGTTATATACGCAGTATTTT	CSVALRQLYTQYF
many	TRBV9	TRBJ1-1	NA	13	TGTGCCAGCAGCGTCCAGGGCGGCACTGAAGCTTTCTTT	CASSVQGGTEAFF
many	TRBV3-1	TRBJ1-2	NA	15	TGTGCCAGCAGCCATAGGCAGCCGACTAACTATGGCTACACCTTC	CASSHRQPTNYGYTF
many	TRBV5-1	TRBJ2-1	NA	14	TGCGCCAGCAGCTTGGATATATCAGGATATGAGCAGTTCTTC	CASSLDISGYEQFF